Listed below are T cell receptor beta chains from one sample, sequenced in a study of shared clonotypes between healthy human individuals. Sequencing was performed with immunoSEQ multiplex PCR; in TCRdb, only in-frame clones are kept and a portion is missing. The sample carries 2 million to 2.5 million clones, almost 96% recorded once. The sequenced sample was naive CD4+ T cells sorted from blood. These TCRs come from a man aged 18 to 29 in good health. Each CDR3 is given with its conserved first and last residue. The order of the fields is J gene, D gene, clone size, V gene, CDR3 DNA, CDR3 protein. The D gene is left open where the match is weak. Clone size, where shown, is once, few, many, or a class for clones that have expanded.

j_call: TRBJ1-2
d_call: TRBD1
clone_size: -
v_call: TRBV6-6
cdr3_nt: TGTGCCAGCAGTTCAGCCGGGACAGGGATTGGCTACACCTTC
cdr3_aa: CASSSAGTGIGYTF

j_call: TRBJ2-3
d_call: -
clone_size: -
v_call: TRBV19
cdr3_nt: TGTGCCAGTAGTTTCATGGACGGAACAGATACGCAGTATTTT
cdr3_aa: CASSFMDGTDTQYF

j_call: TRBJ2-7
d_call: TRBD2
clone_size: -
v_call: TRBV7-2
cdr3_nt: TGTGCCAGCAGCTTAGGCAGCGGGAGTGTCTACGAGCAGTACTTC
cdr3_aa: CASSLGSGSVYEQYF

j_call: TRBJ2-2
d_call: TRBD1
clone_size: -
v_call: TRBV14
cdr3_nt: TGTGCCAGCAGCCCCAGGGGGCCCCTGAGACCCGGGGAGCTGTTTTTT
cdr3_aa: CASSPRGPLRPGELFF

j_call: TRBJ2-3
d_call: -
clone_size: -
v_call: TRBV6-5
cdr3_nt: TGTGCCAGCACCAAAGACAGCACAGATACGCAGTATTTT
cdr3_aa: CASTKDSTDTQYF

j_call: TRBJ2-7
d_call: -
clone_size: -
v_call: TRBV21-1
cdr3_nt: TGTGCCAGCAGCAAATACCCCCGGATAGCGGTCTCTAAGGGAGAGCAGTACTTC
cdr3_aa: CASSKYPRIAVSKGEQYF

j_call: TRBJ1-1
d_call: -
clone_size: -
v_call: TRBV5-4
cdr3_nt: TGTGCCAGCAGCTCCAGGTCCGGAGGAAACACTGAAGCTTTCTTT
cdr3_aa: CASSSRSGGNTEAFF

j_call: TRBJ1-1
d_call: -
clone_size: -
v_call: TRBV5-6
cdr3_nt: TGTGCCGGCAGCGAAGACAGGTCCTTTCGAGCTTTCTTT
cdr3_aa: CAGSEDRSFRAFF

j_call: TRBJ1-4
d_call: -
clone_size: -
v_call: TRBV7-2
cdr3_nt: TGTGCCAGCAGCTTATCGCGGTTAGGAGAAAAACTGTTTTTT
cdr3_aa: CASSLSRLGEKLFF

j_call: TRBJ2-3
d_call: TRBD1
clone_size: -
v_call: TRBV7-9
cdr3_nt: TGTGCCAGCAGCTTAGGGGACAGAGACTCAGATACGCAGTATTTT
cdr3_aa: CASSLGDRDSDTQYF

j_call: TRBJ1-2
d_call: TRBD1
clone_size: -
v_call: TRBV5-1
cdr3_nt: TGCGCCAGCAGCCCCTCCGGGACAGGGGGGTCTAATGGCTACACCTTC
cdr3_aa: CASSPSGTGGSNGYTF

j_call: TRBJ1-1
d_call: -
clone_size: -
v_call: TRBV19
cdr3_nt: TGTGCCAGTAGAGATATAGATAAGGCTGAAGCTTTCTTT
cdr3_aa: CASRDIDKAEAFF

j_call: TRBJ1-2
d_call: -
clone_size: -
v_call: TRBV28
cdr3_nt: TGTGCCAGCAGTTTTCGAGACAGGTCTAACTATGGCTACACCTTC
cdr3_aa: CASSFRDRSNYGYTF

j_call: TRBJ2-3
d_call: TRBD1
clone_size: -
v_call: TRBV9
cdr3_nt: TGTGCCAGCAGCCCCCGGACAGGGTGGACAGATACGCAGTATTTT
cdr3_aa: CASSPRTGWTDTQYF

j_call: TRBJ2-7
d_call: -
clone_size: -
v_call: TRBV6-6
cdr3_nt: TGTGCCAGCAGTTACTCGCCGGGGACCTACGAGCAGTACTTC
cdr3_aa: CASSYSPGTYEQYF

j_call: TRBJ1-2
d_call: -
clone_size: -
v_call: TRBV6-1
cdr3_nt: TGTGCCAGCAGTGAAAACAACCACTATGGCTACACCTTC
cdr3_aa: CASSENNHYGYTF

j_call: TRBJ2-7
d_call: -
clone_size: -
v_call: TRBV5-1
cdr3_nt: TGCGCCAGCAGCTTAAGCCCCTCCTACGAGCAGTACTTC
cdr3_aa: CASSLSPSYEQYF

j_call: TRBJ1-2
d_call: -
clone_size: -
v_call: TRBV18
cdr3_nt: TGTGCCAGCTCACCAGAGCGGGGGGCCCTCTATGGCTACACCTTC
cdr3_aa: CASSPERGALYGYTF

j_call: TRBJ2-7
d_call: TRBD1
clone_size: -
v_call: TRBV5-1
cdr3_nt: TGCGCCAGCAGCTTGGGGGACAGCTTCTACGAGCAGTACTTC
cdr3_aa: CASSLGDSFYEQYF

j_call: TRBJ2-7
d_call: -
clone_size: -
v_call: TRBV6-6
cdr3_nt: TGTGCCAGCAGCAGCGGGCAGTTCTACGAGCAGTACTTC
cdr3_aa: CASSSGQFYEQYF

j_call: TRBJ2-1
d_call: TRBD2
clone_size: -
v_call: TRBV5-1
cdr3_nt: TGCGCCAGCAGCTTCTTTAGTGGGAGGGCCTCTAATGAGCAGTTCTTC
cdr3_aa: CASSFFSGRASNEQFF

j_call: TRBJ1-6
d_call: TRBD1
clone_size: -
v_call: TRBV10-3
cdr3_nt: TGTGCCATCAGAATGGGACAGGTAGCCTCACCCCTCCACTTT
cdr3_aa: CAIRMGQVASPLHF

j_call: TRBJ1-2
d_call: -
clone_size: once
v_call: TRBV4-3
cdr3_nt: TGCGCCAGCAGCCAAAGTCTGGGGTACGGCTATGGCTACACCTTC
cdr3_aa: CASSQSLGYGYGYTF

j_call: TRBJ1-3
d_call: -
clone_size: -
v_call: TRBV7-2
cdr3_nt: TGTGCCAGCAGCTTAGTCCTGGTGGGACGGGCCCGAAACACCATATATTTT
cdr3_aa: CASSLVLVGRARNTIYF

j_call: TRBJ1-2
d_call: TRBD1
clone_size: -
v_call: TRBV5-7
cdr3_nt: TGTGCCAGCAGCAGTGGACAGGGGGGAAACTATGGCTACACCTTC
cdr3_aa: CASSSGQGGNYGYTF

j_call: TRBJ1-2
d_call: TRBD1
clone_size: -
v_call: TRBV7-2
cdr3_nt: TGTGCCAGCAGCTTGAAGTCCGGGACAGGGGTATCTGGCTACACCTTC
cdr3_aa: CASSLKSGTGVSGYTF

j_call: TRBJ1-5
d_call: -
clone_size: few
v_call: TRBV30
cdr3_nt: TGTGCCTGGAGTGTACAAGGGAATCAGCCCCAGCATTTT
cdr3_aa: CAWSVQGNQPQHF

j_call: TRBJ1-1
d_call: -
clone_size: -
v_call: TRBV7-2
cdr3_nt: TGTGCCAGCAGCTTAAGGACGAGGGACACTGAAGCTTTCTTT
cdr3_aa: CASSLRTRDTEAFF

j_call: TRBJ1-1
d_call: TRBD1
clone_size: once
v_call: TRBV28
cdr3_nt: TGTGCCAGCAGTTTGGGGGGACAGGGTTGGGGCACTGAAGCTTTCTTT
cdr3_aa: CASSLGGQGWGTEAFF

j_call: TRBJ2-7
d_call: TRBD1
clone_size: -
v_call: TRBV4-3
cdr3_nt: TGCGCCAGCAGCTATGAAAGACAGGGGACCTACGAGCAGTACTTC
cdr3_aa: CASSYERQGTYEQYF

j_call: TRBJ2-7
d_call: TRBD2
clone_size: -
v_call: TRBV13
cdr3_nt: TGTGCCAGCAGCCCTGGGACTAGCGGCTACGAGCAGTACTTC
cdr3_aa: CASSPGTSGYEQYF

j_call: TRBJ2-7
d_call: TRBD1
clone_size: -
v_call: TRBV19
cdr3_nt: TGTGCCAGTTCCACCGGGACAGATAGCTACGAGCAGTACTTC
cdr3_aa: CASSTGTDSYEQYF

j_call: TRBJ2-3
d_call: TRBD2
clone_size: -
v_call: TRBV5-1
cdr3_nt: TGCGCCAGCAGCTTGGAACTAGCGGGGTCGAATACGCAGTATTTT
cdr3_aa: CASSLELAGSNTQYF

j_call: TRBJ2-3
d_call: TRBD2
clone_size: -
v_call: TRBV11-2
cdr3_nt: TGTGCCAGCAGCTTAGTGGCTAGCGGGACAGATACGCAGTATTTT
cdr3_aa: CASSLVASGTDTQYF

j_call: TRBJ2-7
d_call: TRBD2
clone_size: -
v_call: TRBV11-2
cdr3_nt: TGTGCCAGCAGCCCTAGCGGCCCCTACGAGCAGTACTTC
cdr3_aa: CASSPSGPYEQYF

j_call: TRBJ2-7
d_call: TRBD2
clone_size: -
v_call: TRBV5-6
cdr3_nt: TGTGCCAGCAGCCTTGGACTAGCGGGAGTACGGGAGCAGTACTTC
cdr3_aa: CASSLGLAGVREQYF

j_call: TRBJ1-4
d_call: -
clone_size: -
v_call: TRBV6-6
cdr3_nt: TGTGCCAGCAGTTACCCCTCAGGGAAGGGTGAAAAACTGTTTTTT
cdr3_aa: CASSYPSGKGEKLFF

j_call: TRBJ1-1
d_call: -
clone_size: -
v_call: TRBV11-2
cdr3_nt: TGTGCCAGCAGCCCGAATCAGGGTGGATACACTGAAGCTTTCTTT
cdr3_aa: CASSPNQGGYTEAFF

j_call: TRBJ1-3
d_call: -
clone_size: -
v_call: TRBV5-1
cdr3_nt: TGCGCCAGCAGTACGGACAGCGGGTCTGGAAACACCATATATTTT
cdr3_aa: CASSTDSGSGNTIYF

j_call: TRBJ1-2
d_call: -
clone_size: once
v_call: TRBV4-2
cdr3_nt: TGTGCCAGCGGCCAACCTGGGAACCTCTATGGCTACACCTTC
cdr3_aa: CASGQPGNLYGYTF

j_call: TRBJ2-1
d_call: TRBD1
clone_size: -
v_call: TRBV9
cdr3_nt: TGTGCCAGCAGCGGACAGGGGAGCTCCTACAATGAGCAGTTCTTC
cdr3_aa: CASSGQGSSYNEQFF

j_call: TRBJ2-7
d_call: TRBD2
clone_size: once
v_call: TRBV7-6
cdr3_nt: TGTGCCAGCAGCTTGCTAGCGGGAGTGCAGTACTTC
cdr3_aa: CASSLLAGVQYF

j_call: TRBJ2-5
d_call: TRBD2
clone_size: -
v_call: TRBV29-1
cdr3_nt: TGCAGCACCGAGACGCTAGCGGGAGGATGGGAGACCCAGTACTTC
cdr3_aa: CSTETLAGGWETQYF

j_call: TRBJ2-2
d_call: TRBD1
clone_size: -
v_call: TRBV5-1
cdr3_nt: TGCGCCAGCAGCTTGGGGGACAGAAACACCGGGGAGCTGTTTTTT
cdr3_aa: CASSLGDRNTGELFF

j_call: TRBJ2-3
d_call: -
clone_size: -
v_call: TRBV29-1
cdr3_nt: TGCAGCGTTGAATTGTCCGGACCGGGCACAGATACGCAGTATTTT
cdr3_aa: CSVELSGPGTDTQYF

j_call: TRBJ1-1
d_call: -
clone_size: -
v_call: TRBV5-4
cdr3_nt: TGTGCCAGCAGCTTGGCAGGGGCGAACACTGAAGCTTTCTTT
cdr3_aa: CASSLAGANTEAFF

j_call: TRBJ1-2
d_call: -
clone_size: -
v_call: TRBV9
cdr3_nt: TGTGCCAGCAGCGTAGGTCAGGTAATCTCCTATGGCTACACCTTC
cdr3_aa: CASSVGQVISYGYTF

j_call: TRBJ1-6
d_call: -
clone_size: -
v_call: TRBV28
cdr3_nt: TGTGCCAGCAGTTTAGGGAGATCACCCCTCCACTTT
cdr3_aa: CASSLGRSPLHF

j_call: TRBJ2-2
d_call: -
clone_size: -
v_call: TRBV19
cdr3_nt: TGTGCCAGTAGTATAGAAGGAAACACCGGGGAGCTGTTTTTT
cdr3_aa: CASSIEGNTGELFF

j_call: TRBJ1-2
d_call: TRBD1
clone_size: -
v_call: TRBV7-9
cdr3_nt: TGTGCCAGCAGCCCCGGGACAGGGGCCTATGGCTACACCTTC
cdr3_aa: CASSPGTGAYGYTF

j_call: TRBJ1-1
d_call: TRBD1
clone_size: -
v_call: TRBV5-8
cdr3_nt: TGTGCCAGCAGCCGTAGGACAGGTGGGTTGAACACTGAAGCTTTCTTT
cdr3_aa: CASSRRTGGLNTEAFF

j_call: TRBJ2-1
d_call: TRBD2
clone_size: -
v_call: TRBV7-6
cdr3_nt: TGTGCCAGCAGCCCAAGGACTAGCGGGTTGGCTGAGTTCTTC
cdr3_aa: CASSPRTSGLAEFF

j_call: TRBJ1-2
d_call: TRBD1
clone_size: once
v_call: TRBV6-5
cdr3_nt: TGTGCTAGCGGGACAGGGGGTAGGTCGAGTGGCTACACCTTC
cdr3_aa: CASGTGGRSSGYTF

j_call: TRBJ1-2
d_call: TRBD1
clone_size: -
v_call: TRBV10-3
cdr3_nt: TGTGCCATCAGTGAGACCCTGGGACAGGGCGTTTCATATGGCTACACCTTC
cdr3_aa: CAISETLGQGVSYGYTF

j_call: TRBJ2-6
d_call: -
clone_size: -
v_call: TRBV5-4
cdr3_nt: TGTGCCAGCAGCCCTCGGGGGGCGGGCTCTGGGGCCAACGTCCTGACTTTC
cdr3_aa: CASSPRGAGSGANVLTF

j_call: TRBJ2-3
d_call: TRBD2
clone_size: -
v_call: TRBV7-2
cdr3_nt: TGTGCCAGCAGCTTATGGGGACTAGCGGGAGCAGATACGCAGTATTTT
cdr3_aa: CASSLWGLAGADTQYF

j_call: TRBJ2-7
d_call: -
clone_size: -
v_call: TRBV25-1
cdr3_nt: TGTGCCAGCGGGAGAAGCTCCTACGAGCAGTACTTC
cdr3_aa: CASGRSSYEQYF

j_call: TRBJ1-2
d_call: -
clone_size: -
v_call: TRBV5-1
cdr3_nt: TGCGCCAGCCCCTCCGAGGATGGCTACACCTTC
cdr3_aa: CASPSEDGYTF

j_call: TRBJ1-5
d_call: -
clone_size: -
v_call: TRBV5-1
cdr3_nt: TGCGCCAGCAGTGGGGGGATCAATCAGCCCCAGCATTTT
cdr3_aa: CASSGGINQPQHF